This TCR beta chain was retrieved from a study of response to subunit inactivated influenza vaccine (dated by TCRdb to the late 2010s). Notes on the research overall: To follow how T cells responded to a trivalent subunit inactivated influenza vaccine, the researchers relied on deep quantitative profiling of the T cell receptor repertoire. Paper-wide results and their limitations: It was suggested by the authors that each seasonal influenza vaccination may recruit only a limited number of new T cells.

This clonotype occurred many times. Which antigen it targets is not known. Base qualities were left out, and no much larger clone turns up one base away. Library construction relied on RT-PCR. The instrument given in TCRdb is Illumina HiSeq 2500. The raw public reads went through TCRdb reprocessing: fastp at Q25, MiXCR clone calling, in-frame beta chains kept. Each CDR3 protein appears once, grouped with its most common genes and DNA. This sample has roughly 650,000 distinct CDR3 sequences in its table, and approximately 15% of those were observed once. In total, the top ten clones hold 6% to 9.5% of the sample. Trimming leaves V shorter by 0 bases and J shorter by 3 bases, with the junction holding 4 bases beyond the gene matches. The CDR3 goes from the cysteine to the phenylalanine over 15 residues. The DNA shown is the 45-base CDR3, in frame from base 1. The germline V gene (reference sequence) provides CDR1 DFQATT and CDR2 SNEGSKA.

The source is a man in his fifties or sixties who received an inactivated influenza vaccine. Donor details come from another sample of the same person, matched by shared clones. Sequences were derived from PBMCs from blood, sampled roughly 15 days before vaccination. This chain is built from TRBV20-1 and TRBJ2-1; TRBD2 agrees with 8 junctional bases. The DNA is TGCAGTGCTAGAGATTTAGCGGGAAACTACAATGAGCAGTTCTTC. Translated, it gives CSARDLAGNYNEQFF.